One and the same sample provided the 29 T cell receptor beta chains below, sequenced in a study of blood T cell repertoires in COVID-19 (dated by TCRdb to about 2020). Receptor libraries were prepared by the immunoSEQ multiplex PCR assay. TCRdb provides this immuneACCESS table in a form limited to in-frame rearrangements. Some clones are lacking; in checked studies, under half of them reflect an unresolved V gene, and why the rest are absent is not known. In all, the sample holds 90,000 to 100,000 clones, and over 75% of those were seen once. The ten largest clones capture roughly 5% of the sample. The sample consisted of peripheral blood. The receptors originated from a man aged 45 to 65 with acute or convalescent COVID-19.

The CDR3 coding sequence is TGTGCCAGCACGGGAAGACAGGGTTCGCTTGAAAAACTGTTTTTT. This translates into CASTGRQGSLEKLFF. The rearrangement links TRBV6-5 to TRBJ1-4; 7 nucleotides align to TRBD1. J lost 7 bases, V lost 7 bases, and 12 bases had no gene match. This CDR3 is 15 amino acids long. The germline gives CDR1 MNHEY, CDR2 SVGAGI.

This chain joins TRBV19 and TRBJ2-1, with D unresolved. Germline values: CDR1 LNHDA, CDR2 SQIVND (reference sequence). V was pared by 5 bases and J by 0 bases, with 14 bases between. CDR3 size: 16 residues. The CDR3 loop is CASSPRRGPSYNEQFF. Here the CDR3 DNA reads TGTGCCAGTAGTCCCCGGCGCGGCCCCTCCTACAATGAGCAGTTCTTC.

In its sample, this clone was seen once. The gene calls are TRBV6-5 and TRBJ1-2, with a possible D match to TRBD1 (5 bases). The CDR3 sequence is 16 residues long. Trimming took off 1 base at V and 8 bases at J, with 20 bases between the two ends. Per germline, CDR1 MNHEY and CDR2 SVGAGI. CDR3 in amino acids: CASSYLNRQTPWGYTF. The DNA of the CDR3 is TGTGCCAGCAGTTACTTAAACCGACAGACGCCCTGGGGCTACACCTTC.

The chain links TRBV7-9 to TRBJ2-2; 8 bases match TRBD1. Germline-derived CDR1 and CDR2 are SEHNR and FQNEAQ (reference sequence). This CDR3 region has 15 residues. With V trimmed by 1 base and J by 5 bases, 3 bases remained unmatched. This CDR3 is CASSLGTGTTGELFF. The CDR3 DNA follows: TGTGCCAGCAGCTTAGGGACAGGGACTACCGGGGAGCTGTTTTTT.

The chain employs TRBV11-3 and TRBJ2-5; TRBD1 might be the D (6 bases). V was trimmed by 5 bases and J by 1 base, leaving 14 bases between them. Germline CDR1 SGHNT, CDR2 YENEEA. This CDR3 comprises 15 residues. The CDR3 nucleotides read TGTGCCAGCAGCCTCCTTAGGGGGTCCCAAGAGACCCAGTACTTC. Translated, it gives CASSLLRGSQETQYF.

The chain combines TRBV2 with TRBJ2-7; D is possibly TRBD2 (5 bases). V lost 5 bases, J lost 8 bases, and 10 bases lay in between. Germline V CDR1 and CDR2: SNHLY, FYNNEI. This CDR3 spans 11 amino acids. This CDR3 is CASSPRDQQYF. CDR3 sequence (DNA): TGTGCCAGCAGTCCCCGGGATCAGCAGTACTTC.

The J gene is TRBJ2-1, the V gene TRBV18; D remains ambiguous. The CDR3 length is 16 residues. Germline V lookup: CDR1 KGHSH, CDR2 LQKENI. The germline V and J ends were trimmed by 3 bases and 8 bases, with 20 bases remaining between them. CDR3 nucleotides: TGTGCCAGCTCACCCCGTCGATATGAGGCGCGGCATGAGCAGTTCTTC. Translating it yields CASSPRRYEARHEQFF.

The chain carries TRBV27 and TRBJ2-7, with 10 bases identical to TRBD1. The CDR3 is 14 amino acids. Germline CDR1 is MNHEY and CDR2 is SMNVEV (reference sequence). V was pared by 5 bases and J by 4 bases, with 5 bases of the junction left unmatched. CDR3 region: CASSPDRGGYEQYF. CDR3 coding DNA: TGTGCCAGCAGTCCGGACAGGGGGGGGTACGAGCAGTACTTC.

CDR3 sequence reads: CASSQEATGELFF. In nucleotides, the CDR3 is TGCGCCAGCAGCCAAGAAGCCACCGGGGAGCTGTTTTTT. V is TRBV4-3 and J is TRBJ2-2; no clear D. The CDR3 contains 13 residues. The V end was cut by 0 bases, the J end by 4 bases, with 3 bases between. The germline V gene has CDR1 LGHNA and CDR2 YSLEER.

Note on this clone: Other nucleotide sequences from this sample produce the same CDR3. This chain connects TRBV11-2 to TRBJ2-1; D gene uncertain. The V gene's germline CDR1 is SGHAT and CDR2 FQNNGV. The V gene lost 1 base and the J gene lost 1 base, with 8 bases spanning the gap. The CDR3 totals 15 residues. CDR3 amino acids: CASSLAGSSYNEQFF. For the CDR3, the DNA is TGTGCCAGCAGCTTAGCGGGTTCTTCCTACAATGAGCAGTTCTTC.

V and J are TRBV4-3 and TRBJ2-5; D possibly corresponds to TRBD1 (6 bases). The CDR3 has 13 residues. Germline CDR1 reads LGHNA; CDR2 reads YSLEER. V was clipped by 3 bases and J by 1 base, with 6 bases between them. CDR3 residues: CASSQDSQETQYF. The DNA for the CDR3 is TGCGCCAGCAGCCAGGACAGCCAAGAGACCCAGTACTTC.

The chain's CDR3 is CASSSIAGVRNEQFF. The DNA for the CDR3 is TGTGCCAGCAGCTCTATAGCGGGAGTTCGCAATGAGCAGTTCTTC. The chain joins TRBV11-3 to TRBJ2-1, with TRBD2 identical over 9 bases. The CDR3 is 15 residues long. CDR1 SGHNT and CDR2 YENEEA come from the germline V gene. Trimming at V came to 4 bases and at J to 6 bases, leaving 7 bases not matched to a gene.

The chain is built from TRBV7-5 and TRBJ2-2; TRBD1 is the table's D call, not checked against the DNA. TRBV7-5 is a recognized pseudogene. The CDR3 consists of 17 residues. The CDR3 spells CAHGARGASLDTGELFF. As DNA, the CDR3 is TGTGCCCACGGGGCCAGGGGGGCTTCCCTTGACACCGGGGAGCTGTTTTTT.

The CDR3 sequence: CASSGVGLAGQETQYF. The CDR3, as DNA: TGTGCCAGCAGTGGGGTGGGACTAGCGGGCCAAGAGACCCAGTACTTC. The chain joins TRBV6-1 to TRBJ2-5; TRBD2 aligns across 12 bases. CDR1 is MNHNS and CDR2 is SASEGT in the germline V gene. J was trimmed by 1 base and V by 4 bases; bases with no gene match: 4. This CDR3 is 16 amino acids long.

This clone was seen only once. The chain is built from TRBV7-9 and TRBJ2-5; D is ambiguous. V lost 5 bases and J lost 3, with 19 bases in between. This CDR3 comprises 16 residues. CDR1 and CDR2 from the germline V gene are SEHNR and FQNEAQ (reference sequence). This chain's CDR3 is CASSPTARSPKETQYF. The CDR3 DNA follows: TGTGCCAGCAGCCCCACGGCCCGTAGCCCCAAAGAGACCCAGTACTTC.

V usage is TRBV18 and J usage is TRBJ2-2; TRBD1 might be the D (6 bases). The V gene lost 3 bases and the J gene lost 0 bases, with 11 bases spanning the gap. Germline V gene data show CDR1 as KGHSH and CDR2 as LQKENI. This CDR3 region has 16 residues. CDR3 nucleotide sequence: TGTGCCAGCTCACCCCTCGGGACAACGAACACCGGGGAGCTGTTTTTT. It specifies CASSPLGTTNTGELFF.

The chain couples TRBV7-8 to TRBJ2-4; tentative D call: TRBD2 (5 bases). The CDR3 spans 16 residues. Trimming removed 2 bases at V and 8 bases at J, with 19 bases between. CDR1 and CDR2 (germline): SGHVS, FQNEAQ. The CDR3 reads CASSLRGFNYGDIQYF. Here the CDR3 DNA reads TGTGCCAGCAGCTTACGGGGTTTCAACTATGGGGACATTCAGTACTTC.

This clone was found once. The chain recombines TRBV6-5 with TRBJ1-6; a weak D match, TRBD1 (6 bases). This CDR3 is 15 amino acids long. V lost 7 bases to trimming and J lost 5 bases, with 15 bases between them. Germline V lookup: CDR1 MNHEY, CDR2 SVGAGI. Written as DNA, the CDR3 is TGTGCCAGCAAATCATGGTCAGGGGATAATTCACCCCTCCACTTT. Translation: CASKSWSGDNSPLHF.

This sequence joins TRBV4-3 and TRBJ2-3; 7 bases are shared with TRBD1. The V and J ends lost 4 bases and 5 bases, in that order; junction bases with no gene match: 3. This CDR3 has 13 amino acids. Germline CDR1 LGHNA, CDR2 YSLEER. CDR3 amino acids: CASSRDREDTQYF. The CDR3 bases are TGCGCCAGCAGCCGCGACAGGGAAGATACGCAGTATTTT.

The V gene is TRBV5-1, the J gene TRBJ2-4; TRBD2 aligns across 8 bases. Germline assignment: CDR1 SGHRS and CDR2 YFSETQ. Losses at the gene ends were 2 bases for V and 6 bases for J; bases not matched to a gene: 4. The CDR3 is 14 amino acids. The CDR3 sequence is CASSLTSGVNIQYF. Written as DNA, the CDR3 is TGCGCCAGCAGCTTAACTAGCGGCGTAAACATTCAGTACTTC.

This chain links TRBV9 with TRBJ1-6; D is perhaps TRBD1 (5 bases). Germline-derived CDR1 and CDR2 are SGDLS and YYNGEE. The CDR3 has 14 amino acids. V was cut by 3 bases and J by 8 bases, with 12 bases left in between. CDR3 nucleotide sequence: TGTGCCAGCAGCGGTGACAGTAGAGATTCACCCCTCCACTTT. Residues: CASSGDSRDSPLHF.

This rearrangement joins TRBV3-1 (or the pseudogene TRBV3-2) to TRBJ1-2; D is perhaps TRBD1 (5 bases). CDR1 is LGHDT, CDR2 YNNKEL, per germline (reference sequence). Trimming left V 2 bases short and J 3 bases short, with 13 bases between. The CDR3 consists of 15 residues. In DNA, the CDR3 is TGTGCCAGCAGCCAATCGTGGCAGGGTGACTATGGCTACACCTTC. Amino acids: CASSQSWQGDYGYTF.

The chain recombines TRBV7-2 with TRBJ2-4; tentatively, D is TRBD2 (6 bases). There are 16 residues in the CDR3. Germline V CDR1 and CDR2: SGHTA, FQGNSA. V shed 5 bases and J shed 7 bases, with 21 bases lying between them. CDR3 protein: CASSPGIAAGENIQYF. The CDR3 nucleotides read TGTGCCAGCAGCCCCGGGATAGCGGCCGGGGAGAACATTCAGTACTTC.

The chain links TRBV6-5 to TRBJ1-5; 7 bases match TRBD1. CDR3 length: 14 residues. J gave up 6 bases and V 6 bases, and 8 bases lay outside the gene matches. CDR1 and CDR2 (germline): MNHEY, SVGAGI. For the CDR3, the DNA is TGTGCCAGCAGCATAACAGGGGCCACTCAGCCCCAGCATTTT. Protein sequence: CASSITGATQPQHF.

The chain employs TRBV12-3 or TRBV12-4 and TRBJ1-2; weak D call: TRBD1 (5 bases). The length of the CDR3 is 13 residues. V dropped 3 bases and J dropped 8 bases, with 13 bases sitting between them. The CDR3 nucleotides read TGTGCCAGCAGTTTGAAGGCAGGGAACGGCTACACCTTC. Translated, it gives CASSLKAGNGYTF.

The J gene is TRBJ2-7, the V gene TRBV19, with 8 bases identical to TRBD1. V was clipped by 3 bases and J by 7 bases; unmatched bases: 5. Germline lookup yields CDR1 LNHDA and CDR2 SQIVND (reference sequence). CDR3 length: 13 amino acids. The chain's CDR3 is CASSIQTGAEQYF. The DNA for the CDR3 is TGTGCCAGTAGTATCCAGACAGGGGCGGAGCAGTACTTC.

This clone was found a few times. The chain carries TRBV5-1 and TRBJ1-1, with TRBD1 as a possible D gene (6 bases). The CDR3 contains 15 residues. Germline assignment: CDR1 SGHRS and CDR2 YFSETQ. V lost 0 bases and J lost 0, with 9 bases in between. The CDR3 DNA reads as TGCGCCAGCAGCTTGGGCGGACAGATGAACACTGAAGCTTTCTTT. Its protein product is CASSLGGQMNTEAFF.

V and J are TRBV18 and TRBJ1-5; weak D call: TRBD1 (6 bases). V was clipped by 6 bases and J by 2 bases, with 14 bases between them. This CDR3 contains 15 residues. Germline CDR1 is KGHSH and CDR2 is LQKENI. As DNA, the CDR3 is TGTGCCAGCTCTCCCGAGGCAGGGGGCAATCAGCCCCAGCATTTT. This codes for CASSPEAGGNQPQHF.

V is TRBV6-6 and J is TRBJ2-7; 11 bases map to TRBD2. V shed 6 bases and J 4 bases; nucleotides not matched to a gene: 5. Germline CDR1 is MNHNY and CDR2 is SVGAGI (reference sequence). The CDR3 is 14 residues long. CDR3 sequence (DNA): TGTGCCAGCAGATTCGGGACTAGCGGTTACGAGCAGTACTTC. It yields the protein CASRFGTSGYEQYF.